Presented here are 3 T cell receptor beta chains from one specimen sequenced in a study of Ad26.COV2.S vaccination and SARS-CoV-2 variants. The table came from immunoSEQ multiplex PCR; TCRdb's copy has only in-frame clones and leaves some out. The table lists 350,000 to 450,000 clones, around 83% of them singletons, with 2.5% to 3.5% in the top ten. The treatment here: roughly 19 received Ad26.COV2.S at low or high dose, single or two shots; about 5 received placebo; per-sample allocation not given. Each sample was drawn 63 days after the first injection (of vaccine or placebo). Source: peripheral blood, taken in a trial of Ad26.COV2.S vaccine versus placebo. Receptor source: a person aged 18-65 years who received the Ad26.COV2.S COVID-19 vaccine or a placebo.

This chain links TRBV6-2 or TRBV6-3 with TRBJ1-2; 7 nucleotides line up with TRBD1. In germline, CDR1 is MNHEY, CDR2 SVGEGT. J gave up 3 bases and V 3 bases, and 1 base lay outside the gene matches. The CDR3 totals 13 residues. DNA of the CDR3: TGTGCCAGCAGTTATGACAGGGACTATGGCTACACCTTC. This encodes CASSYDRDYGYTF.

The rearrangement links TRBV27 to TRBJ2-6; the D is unclear. Trimming took off 3 bases at V and 0 bases at J, with 6 bases between the two ends. The CDR3 consists of 15 residues. CDR1 is MNHEY and CDR2 is SMNVEV in the germline V gene (reference sequence). CDR3 amino acids: CASSLVTSGANVLTF. The CDR3, as DNA: TGTGCCAGCAGTTTGGTGACCTCTGGGGCCAACGTCCTGACTTTC. The whole variable domain, filled in from reference TRBV27 and TRBJ2-6, reads EAQVTQNPRYLITVTGKKLTVTCSQNMNHEYMSWYRQDPGLGLRQIYYSMNVEVTDKGDVPEGYKVSRKEKRNFPLILESPSPNQTSLYFCASSLVTSGANVLTFGAGSRLTVL.

This chain links TRBV28 with TRBJ2-7; the D gene is possibly TRBD1 (7 bases). CDR1 and CDR2 (germline): MDHEN, SYDVKM. Trimming took 5 bases from V and 2 from J, leaving 22 bases between them. The CDR3 is 17 amino acids. Here the CDR3 reads CASSTISARGTAYEQYF. The CDR3 nucleotides read TGTGCCAGCAGTACAATATCTGCCCGCGGGACAGCCTACGAGCAGTACTTC. The whole variable domain, filled in from reference TRBV28 and TRBJ2-7, reads DVKVTQSSRYLVKRTGEKVFLECVQDMDHENMFWYRQDPGLGLRLIYFSYDVKMKEKGDIPEGYSVSREKKERFSLILESASTNQTSMYLCASSTISARGTAYEQYFGPGTRLTVT.